This entry lists 8 T cell receptor beta chains sequenced from one sample in a study of early stage breast cancer tumors. Assay used: immunoSEQ multiplex PCR; TCRdb lists only in-frame clones, some missing. The sample has fewer than 70,000 clones; about 85% are singletons. The source material was blood. The receptors shown here come from a person aged 35-50 years with breast cancer.

The gene calls are TRBV30 and TRBJ2-1, with D tentatively TRBD2 (7 bases). CDR1 GTSNPN and CDR2 SVGIG come from the germline V gene (reference sequence). The CDR3 length is 14 residues. Trimming took off 4 bases at V and 2 bases at J, with 12 bases between the two ends. CDR3 sequence (DNA): TGTGCCTGGATAGGGCGGGGGCCCTACAATGAGCAGTTCTTC. This sequence encodes CAWIGRGPYNEQFF.

The chain couples TRBV19 to TRBJ1-1, with D unclear. This CDR3 is built from 17 residues. Germline loops: CDR1 LNHDA, CDR2 SQIVND (reference sequence). Trimming left V 5 bases short and J 0 bases short, with 19 bases between. CDR3 residues: CASSLFPGRFMNTEAFF. CDR3 nucleotides: TGTGCCAGTAGTCTCTTCCCCGGAAGGTTCATGAACACTGAAGCTTTCTTT.

This chain connects TRBV5-1 to TRBJ2-7, with 9 bases aligning to TRBD2. The germline CDR1 and CDR2 sequences are SGHRS and YFSETQ. There are 15 residues in the CDR3. The V gene end was trimmed by 1 base and the J gene end by 2 bases; junction bases not matched to a gene: 4. The CDR3 sequence: CASSLLAGLTYEQYF. Written as DNA, the CDR3 is TGCGCCAGCAGCTTGCTAGCGGGATTAACCTACGAGCAGTACTTC.

V and J are TRBV7-2 and TRBJ2-1, with 11 bases lining up with TRBD2. The CDR3 sequence is 15 residues long. V trimming: 2 bases; J trimming: 6 bases; junction bases outside the gene matches: 3. Germline V gene data show CDR1 as SGHTA and CDR2 as FQGNSA. Written as DNA, the CDR3 is TGTGCCAGCAGCTTATTCCTAGCGGGAGGCAATGAGCAGTTCTTC. It specifies CASSLFLAGGNEQFF.

The V gene is TRBV28, the J gene TRBJ2-7, with D uncertain. The CDR3 loop spans 15 amino acids. The germline V and J ends were trimmed by 6 bases and 3 bases, with 18 bases remaining between them. Germline assignment: CDR1 MDHEN and CDR2 SYDVKM. The CDR3 DNA is TGTGCCAGCAGGCTGGGTTGGCAGGCCGACTACGAGCAGTACTTC. Its translation: CASRLGWQADYEQYF.

The J gene is TRBJ1-3, the V gene TRBV5-6; D is perhaps TRBD1 (5 bases). The V gene lost 6 bases and the J gene lost 0 bases, with 13 bases spanning the gap. Germline loops: CDR1 SGHDT, CDR2 YYEEEE. This CDR3 spans 15 amino acids. As DNA, the CDR3 is TGTGCCAGCACCCGTGCAGGGAGCTCTGGAAACACCATATATTTT. It translates to CASTRAGSSGNTIYF.

The chain combines TRBV6-5 with TRBJ1-4, with D possibly TRBD1 on 6 matching bases. Trimming pared 0 bases from V and 0 bases from J, leaving 8 bases between. This CDR3 is built from 16 residues. CDR1 MNHEY and CDR2 SVGAGI come from the germline V gene. The CDR3 here is CASSYSRTATNEKLFF. In nucleotides, the CDR3 is TGTGCCAGCAGTTACTCGAGGACAGCAACTAATGAAAAACTGTTTTTT.

For the CDR3, the DNA is TGTGCCAGCAGTATCAAAACCTCGGGGGATACGCAGTATTTT. This sequence encodes CASSIKTSGDTQYF. The V call is TRBV27, the J call TRBJ2-3; a weak D match, TRBD2 (5 bases). Germline values: CDR1 MNHEY, CDR2 SMNVEV (reference sequence). V dropped 5 bases and J dropped 6 bases, with 15 bases sitting between them. The CDR3 extends over 14 amino acids.